Below are 2 T cell receptor beta chains sequenced from a single sample in a study of chemoradiotherapy in HPV16-positive cancers (dated by TCRdb to about 2022). The method was the immunoSEQ multiplex PCR assay. TCRdb took over this immuneACCESS table, retaining in-frame rearrangements with V and J assigned. Such tables are incomplete; in checked studies, under half of the missing clones stem from an unresolved V gene, and the remainder is unexplained. The sample yields 25,000 to 40,000 clones; approximately 88% were counted once. The ten most abundant clones make up around 4.8% of the sample. This specimen consisted of blood, obtained from a patient who underwent chemoradiotherapy. The source is a human donor with HPV-associated anogenital cancer.

This chain joins TRBV15 and TRBJ2-7, with 7 bases lining up with TRBD2. V was pared by 1 base and J by 2 bases, with 8 bases of the junction left unmatched. Germline values: CDR1 LNHNV, CDR2 YYDKDF (reference sequence). The CDR3 has 16 amino acids. CDR3 DNA sequence: TGTGCCACCAGCAGAGGTCCCGGACTAGTCCCCTACGAGCAGTACTTC. Protein: CATSRGPGLVPYEQYF.

The V and J genes are TRBV5-4 and TRBJ2-7, with D maybe TRBD1 (6 bases). The germline CDR1 and CDR2 sequences are SGHNT and YYREEE (reference sequence). The V end was cut by 1 base, the J end by 4 bases, with 18 bases between. This CDR3 has 16 residues. Here the CDR3 DNA reads TGTGCCAGCAGCTTGAAGGGGGATCCAGCAGCGTACGAGCAGTACTTC. It translates to CASSLKGDPAAYEQYF.